This T cell receptor beta chain was sequenced in a study of blood T cell repertoires in COVID-19. The repertoire was sequenced with immunoSEQ multiplex PCR; TCRdb's copy has only in-frame clones and lacks some. The sample records 50,000 or so clones, roughly 83% being singletons. Germline values: CDR1 SEHNR, CDR2 FQNEAQ (reference sequence). V shed 3 bases and J shed 2 bases, with 16 bases lying between them. The CDR3 runs to 16 residues. The sample taken for sequencing was peripheral blood. The sequence derives from an older woman with acute or convalescent COVID-19. This chain uses TRBV7-9 with TRBJ1-2, with D perhaps TRBD1 (6 bases). The DNA for the CDR3 is TGTGCCAGCAGCTTTATAAATGGACAGTTAAACTATGGCTACACCTTC. This codes for CASSFINGQLNYGYTF.